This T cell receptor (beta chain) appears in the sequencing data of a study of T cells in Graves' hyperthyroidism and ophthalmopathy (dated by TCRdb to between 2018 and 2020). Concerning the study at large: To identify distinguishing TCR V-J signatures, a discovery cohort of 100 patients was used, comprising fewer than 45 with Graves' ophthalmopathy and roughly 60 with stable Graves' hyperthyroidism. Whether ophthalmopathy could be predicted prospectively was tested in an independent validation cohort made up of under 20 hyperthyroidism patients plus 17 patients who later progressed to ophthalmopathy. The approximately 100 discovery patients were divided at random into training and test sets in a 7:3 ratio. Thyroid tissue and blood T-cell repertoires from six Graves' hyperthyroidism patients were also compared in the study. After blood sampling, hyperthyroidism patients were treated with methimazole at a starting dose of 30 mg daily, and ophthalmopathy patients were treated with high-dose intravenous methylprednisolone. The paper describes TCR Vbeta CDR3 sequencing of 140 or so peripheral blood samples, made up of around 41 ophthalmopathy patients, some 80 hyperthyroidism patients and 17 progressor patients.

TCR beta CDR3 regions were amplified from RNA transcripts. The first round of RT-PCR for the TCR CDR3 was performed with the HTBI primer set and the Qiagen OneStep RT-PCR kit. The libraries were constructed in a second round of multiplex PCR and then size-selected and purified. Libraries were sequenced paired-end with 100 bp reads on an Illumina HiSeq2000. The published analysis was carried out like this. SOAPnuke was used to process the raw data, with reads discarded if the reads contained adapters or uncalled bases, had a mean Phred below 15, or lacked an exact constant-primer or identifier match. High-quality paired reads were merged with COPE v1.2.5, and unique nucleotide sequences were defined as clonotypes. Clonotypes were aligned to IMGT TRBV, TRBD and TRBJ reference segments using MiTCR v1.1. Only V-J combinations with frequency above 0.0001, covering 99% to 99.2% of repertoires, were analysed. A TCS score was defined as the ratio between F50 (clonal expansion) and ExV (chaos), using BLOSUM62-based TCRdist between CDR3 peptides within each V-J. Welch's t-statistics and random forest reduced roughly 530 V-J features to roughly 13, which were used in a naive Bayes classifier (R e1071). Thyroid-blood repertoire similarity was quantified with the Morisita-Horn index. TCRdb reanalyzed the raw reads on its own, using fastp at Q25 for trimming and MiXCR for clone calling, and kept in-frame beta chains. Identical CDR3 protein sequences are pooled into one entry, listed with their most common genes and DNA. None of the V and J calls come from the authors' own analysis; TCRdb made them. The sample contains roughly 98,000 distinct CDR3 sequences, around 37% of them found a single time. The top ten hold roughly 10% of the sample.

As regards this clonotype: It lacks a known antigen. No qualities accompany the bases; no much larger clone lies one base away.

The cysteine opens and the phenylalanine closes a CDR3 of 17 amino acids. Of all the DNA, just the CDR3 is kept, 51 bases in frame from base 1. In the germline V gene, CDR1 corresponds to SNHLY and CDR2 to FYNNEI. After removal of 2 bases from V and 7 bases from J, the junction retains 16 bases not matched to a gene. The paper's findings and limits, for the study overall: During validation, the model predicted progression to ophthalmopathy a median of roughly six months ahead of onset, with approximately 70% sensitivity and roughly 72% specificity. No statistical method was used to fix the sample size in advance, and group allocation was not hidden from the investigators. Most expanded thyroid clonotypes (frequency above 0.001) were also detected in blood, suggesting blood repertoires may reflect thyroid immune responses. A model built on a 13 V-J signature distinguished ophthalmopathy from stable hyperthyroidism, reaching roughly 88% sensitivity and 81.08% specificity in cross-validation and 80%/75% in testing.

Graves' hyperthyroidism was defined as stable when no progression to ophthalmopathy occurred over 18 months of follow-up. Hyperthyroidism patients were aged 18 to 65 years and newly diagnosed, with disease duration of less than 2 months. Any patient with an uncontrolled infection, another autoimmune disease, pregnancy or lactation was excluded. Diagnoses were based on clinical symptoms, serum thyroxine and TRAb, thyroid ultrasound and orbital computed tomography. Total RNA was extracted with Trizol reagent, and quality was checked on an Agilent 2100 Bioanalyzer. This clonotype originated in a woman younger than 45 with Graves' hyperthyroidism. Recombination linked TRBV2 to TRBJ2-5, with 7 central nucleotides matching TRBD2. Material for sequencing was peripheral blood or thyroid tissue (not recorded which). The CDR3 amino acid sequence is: CASSELQRDGEPGTQYF. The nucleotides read TGTGCCAGCAGTGAATTGCAGCGGGACGGTGAACCGGGGACCCAGTACTTC.